The clone carrying this TCR beta chain was seen more than once but under ten times. Its antigen is currently unknown. The germline gives CDR1 SEHNR, CDR2 FQNEAQ (reference sequence). V was shortened by 4 bases and J by 9 bases, with 16 bases between the two germline ends. This CDR3 spans 13 amino acids. Researchers took RNA transcripts and amplified the TCR beta CDR3 regions from them. The TCR CDR3 was amplified in a first-round RT-PCR using the HTBI primer set. TCRdb redid the calling of the multiplex PCR reads with MiXCR, one entry per CDR3 protein. The sample has roughly 580,000 distinct CDR3 sequences, 11% to 15% seen once. The study excluded patients with uncontrolled infection, other autoimmune disease, pregnancy or lactation. PBMCs were obtained from about 9.9 ml fresh peripheral blood. The sample belongs to a study of T cells in Graves' hyperthyroidism and ophthalmopathy. Overall study context: It was at initial diagnosis, before any treatment, that peripheral blood was collected. Study-level results: Peripheral blood also featured most of the thyroid clonotypes expanded above 0.001.

This chain joins TRBV7-9 and TRBJ2-7; D might be TRBD2 (5 bases). Sequencing was performed on blood. The origin of this receptor is a woman aged 25 to 39 with Graves' hyperthyroidism that later progressed to Graves' ophthalmopathy. CDR3: CASSSGSGRRQYF. In nucleotides, the CDR3 is TGTGCCAGCAGCTCGGGGTCCGGTCGGAGGCAGTACTTC.